Listed below are T cell receptor beta chains from one sample, sequenced in a study of CD8 T cells in ankylosing spondylitis. TCRdb fed the 5' RACE reads into MiXCR, producing one record per CDR3 protein. The table includes under 250,000 distinct CDR3 sequences, over 8.5% detected once. Specimen: blood, either unsorted or a sorted T cell fraction (not recorded which). The receptors here all came from a male donor with ankylosing spondylitis or in good health (not recorded which). CDR3s leave out the opening cysteine and the closing phenylalanine or tryptophan. Each record gives: J gene, V gene, CDR3 protein.

J gene: TRBJ2-1
V gene: TRBV5-6
CDR3 protein: ASSPSRSNGNEQF

J gene: TRBJ2-7
V gene: TRBV20-1
CDR3 protein: SAPLGQTYEQY

J gene: TRBJ1-1
V gene: TRBV30
CDR3 protein: AWKGMNTEAF

J gene: TRBJ2-3
V gene: TRBV20-1
CDR3 protein: SANKWGYTDTQY

J gene: TRBJ1-3
V gene: TRBV6-5
CDR3 protein: ASSLDLGNTIY

J gene: TRBJ2-1
V gene: TRBV11-2
CDR3 protein: ASSAPNKHEQF

J gene: TRBJ1-2
V gene: TRBV20-1
CDR3 protein: SATSEGAHYGYT

J gene: TRBJ1-5
V gene: TRBV7-2
CDR3 protein: ASSVGTAFYQPQH

J gene: TRBJ2-2
V gene: TRBV20-1
CDR3 protein: SAEIKANTGELF

J gene: TRBJ2-1
V gene: TRBV25-1
CDR3 protein: ASTGSASGALKQF

J gene: TRBJ2-1
V gene: TRBV2
CDR3 protein: ASSLVGDPYNEQF

J gene: TRBJ2-1
V gene: TRBV5-6
CDR3 protein: ASSLVRGRASNEQF

J gene: TRBJ1-1
V gene: TRBV13
CDR3 protein: ASSLNRGLVGTEAF

J gene: TRBJ1-2
V gene: TRBV18
CDR3 protein: ASSPGTGEQGYT

J gene: TRBJ2-7
V gene: TRBV2
CDR3 protein: ASKSGTSALEQY

J gene: TRBJ2-7
V gene: TRBV11-2
CDR3 protein: ASSLGRVYEQY

J gene: TRBJ1-1
V gene: TRBV5-5
CDR3 protein: ASRGGQGAYTEAF

J gene: TRBJ1-3
V gene: TRBV20-1
CDR3 protein: SARLPDGGNTIY

J gene: TRBJ2-7
V gene: TRBV20-1
CDR3 protein: SARQTSGLEQY

J gene: TRBJ1-5
V gene: TRBV21-1
CDR3 protein: ANKLDPQH

J gene: TRBJ1-4
V gene: TRBV6-1
CDR3 protein: AGQADDEKLF

J gene: TRBJ2-4
V gene: TRBV20-1
CDR3 protein: SARDTGGGKNIQY

J gene: TRBJ1-1
V gene: TRBV12-3/TRBV12-4
CDR3 protein: ASRETGVATEAF

J gene: TRBJ2-7
V gene: TRBV7-9
CDR3 protein: ASILGPQLVHEQY

J gene: TRBJ2-1
V gene: TRBV21-1
CDR3 protein: ASSKLRLEGGQF

J gene: TRBJ2-2
V gene: TRBV11-2
CDR3 protein: ASSILRGPKTGELF

J gene: TRBJ2-1
V gene: TRBV27
CDR3 protein: ASSLSKTHSYNEQF

J gene: TRBJ2-5
V gene: TRBV28
CDR3 protein: ASSFPGLAAEETQY

J gene: TRBJ2-5
V gene: TRBV5-1
CDR3 protein: ASTSERAGQETQY

J gene: TRBJ2-1
V gene: TRBV10-3
CDR3 protein: AISEVSGRSFNEQF

J gene: TRBJ1-3
V gene: TRBV6-1
CDR3 protein: ASNRDRDFAGNTIY

J gene: TRBJ1-6
V gene: TRBV4-1
CDR3 protein: ASSQTGQGSSPLH

J gene: TRBJ2-3
V gene: TRBV4-2
CDR3 protein: ASSQQLAGADTQY

J gene: TRBJ1-2
V gene: TRBV12-5
CDR3 protein: ASGFSPTGKFVYGYT

J gene: TRBJ1-5
V gene: TRBV4-1
CDR3 protein: ASKRTFSSNQPQH

J gene: TRBJ1-3
V gene: TRBV28
CDR3 protein: ASSPFHGTGFGYTIY

J gene: TRBJ2-7
V gene: TRBV5-5
CDR3 protein: ASSLLQGVYEQY

J gene: TRBJ2-7
V gene: TRBV20-1
CDR3 protein: SLGGSSYEQY

J gene: TRBJ2-2
V gene: TRBV7-3
CDR3 protein: ASSSTGTNTGELF